This note documents a single T cell receptor (beta chain) sequence. What it binds is not known. V was trimmed by 3 bases and J by 6 bases, leaving 12 bases between them. Germline lookup yields CDR1 DFQATT and CDR2 SNEGSKA (reference sequence). The CDR3 sequence is 13 residues long. The data were taken from a study of CD8+CD57+ T cells in acquired aplastic anemia. Study as a whole: Across the sorted CD4+ and CD8+ cells, DNA amounts averaged approximately 3 ug. On average, healthy donors gave 8.5 million to 14 million reads for CD4+ cells. Findings and caveats of the study: Patients and controls were found to share twenty-nine CD8+ CDR3 sequences. Levels of CD8+ Simpson's diversity were not significantly distinct in patients versus controls.

CDR3 and TCR beta VDJ profiling relied on genomic DNA as the template. MiXCR, applied by TCRdb to the reads, yields one record per CDR3 protein. Of some 42,000 distinct CDR3 sequences listed, approximately 67% are singletons. The genes are TRBV20-1 and TRBJ1-5; D uncertain. This TCR was recovered from a human donor in good health, serving as a control. Sequenced sample: sorted CD4+, CD8+, or CD8+CD57+ T cells (not recorded which) from PBMCs. CDR3 region: CSASEGRAQPQHF. In DNA, the CDR3 is TGCAGTGCTAGCGAGGGAAGAGCTCAGCCCCAGCATTTT.